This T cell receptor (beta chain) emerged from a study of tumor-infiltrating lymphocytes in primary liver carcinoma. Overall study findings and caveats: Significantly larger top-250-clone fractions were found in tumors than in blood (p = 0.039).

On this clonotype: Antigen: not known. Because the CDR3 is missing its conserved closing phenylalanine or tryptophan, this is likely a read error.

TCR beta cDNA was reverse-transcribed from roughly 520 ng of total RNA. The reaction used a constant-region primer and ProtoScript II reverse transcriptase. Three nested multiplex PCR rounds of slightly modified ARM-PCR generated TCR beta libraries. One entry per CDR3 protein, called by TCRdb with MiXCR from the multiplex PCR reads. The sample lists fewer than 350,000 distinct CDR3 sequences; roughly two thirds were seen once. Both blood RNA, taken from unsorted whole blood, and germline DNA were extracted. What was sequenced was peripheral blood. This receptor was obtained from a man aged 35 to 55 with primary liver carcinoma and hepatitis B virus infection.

Here the CDR3 DNA reads TGTGCCAGCACCCCGGTAGGGGGCGGACATGGCTACACCATC. This codes for CASTPVGGGHGYTI. The genes are TRBV12-3 or TRBV12-4 and TRBJ1-2; 7 nucleotides line up with TRBD1. V lost 7 bases to trimming and J lost 6 bases; unmatched junction nucleotides: 11. The CDR3 spans 14 residues.